This is a list of T cell receptor beta chains from one sample in a study of neurological immune-mediated disorders. TCRdb reanalysed the 5' RACE reads using MiXCR and keeps one entry per CDR3 protein. Among tens of thousands of distinct CDR3 sequences, 3.5% to 5% were seen once, and the ten largest hold 5.5% to 6.5%. The sequenced sample consisted of PBMCs. Every receptor here comes from a woman in her sixties with multiple sclerosis. The CDR3 runs from the conserved cysteine through the conserved F or W. The order of the fields is D gene, CDR3 length, J gene, V gene, clone size, CDR3 protein, CDR3 DNA. A D gene is named only where the DNA matches it firmly. Expanded clones get a size class; other rows say once, few or many, or leave the size out.

.	12	TRBJ2-2	TRBV20-1	many	CSARWGDGELFF	TGCAGTGCTAGATGGGGGGACGGGGAGCTGTTTTTT
.	15	TRBJ2-3	TRBV7-9	.	CASSPPGVSADTQYF	TGTGCCAGCAGCCCCCCGGGGGTTAGCGCAGATACGCAGTATTTT
.	16	TRBJ2-1	TRBV5-1	few	CASSLGTGSSYNEQFF	TGCGCCAGCAGCCTAGGGACGGGCAGCTCCTACAATGAGCAGTTCTTC
.	16	TRBJ2-3	TRBV18	.	CASSPTGTFRTDTQYF	TGTGCCAGCTCACCAACCGGGACTTTTCGCACAGATACGCAGTATTTT
TRBD1	15	TRBJ1-5	TRBV20-1	many	CSAQLGQGRSQPQHF	TGCAGTGCGCAACTCGGACAGGGGAGGAGTCAGCCCCAGCATTTT
TRBD1	14	TRBJ1-4	TRBV7-2	many	CASSQDRANEKLFF	TGTGCCAGCAGCCAGGACAGGGCAAATGAAAAACTGTTTTTT
.	17	TRBJ1-5	TRBV3-1	many	CASSQDKFGIGNQPQHF	TGTGCCAGCAGCCAAGACAAATTTGGAATAGGCAATCAGCCCCAGCATTTT
.	15	TRBJ1-5	TRBV4-3	many	CASSQDRDGYQPQHF	TGCGCCAGCAGCCAAGATAGGGACGGCTATCAGCCCCAGCATTTT
TRBD1	15	TRBJ2-5	TRBV7-2	many	CASSFLQGVGETQYF	TGTGCCAGCAGCTTCCTACAGGGGGTCGGAGAGACCCAGTACTTC
TRBD2	14	TRBJ2-7	TRBV5-1	many	CASSSGTSIDEQYF	TGCGCCAGCAGCTCTGGGACTAGTATCGACGAGCAGTACTTC
.	15	TRBJ2-3	TRBV5-1	few	CASSFAGGGADTQYF	TGCGCCAGCAGCTTTGCCGGGGGAGGCGCAGATACGCAGTATTTT
TRBD1	15	TRBJ1-1	TRBV20-1	many	CSALTGGDWDTEAFF	TGCAGTGCCCTTACAGGGGGGGATTGGGACACTGAAGCTTTCTTT
.	15	TRBJ2-3	TRBV4-1	many	CASSQRGMGTDTQYF	TGCGCCAGCAGCCAACGAGGGATGGGCACAGATACGCAGTATTTT
.	16	TRBJ2-2	TRBV4-1	few	CASSLNNARVTGELFF	TGCGCCAGCAGCCTCAACAATGCCAGGGTGACCGGGGAGCTGTTTTTT
.	19	TRBJ2-1	TRBV21-1	many	CASSKMGTSGGLVPPEQFF	TGTGCCAGCAGCAAAATGGGGACTAGCGGGGGGTTGGTTCCACCTGAGCAGTTCTTC
.	14	TRBJ2-5	TRBV3-1	.	CASSQEYGGETQYF	TGTGCCAGCAGCCAAGAGTACGGCGGGGAGACCCAGTACTTC
.	13	TRBJ2-5	TRBV20-1	many	CSAYMVGSETQYF	TGCAGTGCTTACATGGTGGGGTCGGAGACCCAGTACTTC
.	15	TRBJ1-6	TRBV9	many	CASSRQAIYNSPLHF	TGTGCCAGCAGCCGACAGGCTATCTATAATTCACCCCTCCACTTT
TRBD2	13	TRBJ2-1	TRBV5-1	.	CASSLVTSGEQFF	TGCGCCAGCAGCTTGGTAACTAGCGGGGAGCAGTTCTTC
.	13	TRBJ2-7	TRBV7-9	many	CASSLLSGAEQYF	TGTGCCAGCAGCCTCCTCTCTGGGGCCGAGCAGTACTTC
.	16	TRBJ1-4	TRBV15	many	CATSGGLGTENEKLFF	TGTGCCACCAGTGGGGGATTGGGGACGGAGAATGAAAAACTGTTTTTT
TRBD2	14	TRBJ2-2	TRBV20-1	.	CSARPIGGAGELFF	TGCAGTGCTAGACCGATTGGGGGGGCCGGGGAGCTGTTTTTT
.	12	TRBJ2-3	TRBV7-8	few	CAISLDLDTQYF	TGTGCCATCAGCTTAGATCTAGATACGCAGTATTTT
TRBD2	16	TRBJ2-1	TRBV28	many	CASSPNGRRGGNEQFF	TGTGCCAGCAGCCCAAATGGACGGCGGGGGGGCAATGAGCAGTTCTTC
TRBD2	14	TRBJ2-3	TRBV9	many	CASNGGDSTDTQYF	TGTGCCAGCAACGGGGGGGATAGCACAGATACGCAGTATTTT